This T cell receptor beta chain stems from a study of cytomegalovirus exposure and HLA in healthy donors. The PCR had 60 Vbeta and 13 Jbeta primers. Repertoires were generated with immunoSEQ multiplex PCR, while TCRdb's copy carries only in-frame clones and drops some. The sample contains roughly 110,000 clones, 70% to 80% of which appear only once. In regard to this clone: An end of the junction does not agree with germline; a read error may underlie this.

The clonotype comes from a human donor in good health. Sequenced input: PBMCs.

CDR3 residues: CASSLDYYGYTF. The CDR3 DNA follows: TGTGCCAGCAGCTTAGACTACTACGGCTACACCTTC. The chain links TRBV7-9 to TRBJ1-2; the D is unclear. This CDR3 region has 12 residues. Germline loops: CDR1 SEHNR, CDR2 FQNEAQ (reference sequence).